Listed below are T cell receptor beta chains from one sample, sequenced in a study of beta chain features in type 1 diabetes. Method: immunoSEQ multiplex PCR; TCRdb's copy keeps in-frame clones and lacks some. Of about 350,000 clones in the sample, around 19% were seen once. Source material: naive CD4+ T cells from blood. All receptors derive from a woman under 30 in good health. CDR3s include the opening cysteine and the closing phenylalanine or tryptophan. Fields, in order: clone size, D gene, J gene, CDR3 length, V gene, CDR3 DNA, CDR3 protein. A D gene is named only where the DNA matches it firmly. Not every row has a clone size; where given, it reads once, few, many or a size class.

- - TRBJ1-5 13 TRBV18 TGTGCCAGCTCACCAGGGGGGAATCAGCCCCAGCATTTT CASSPGGNQPQHF
- - TRBJ1-1 14 TRBV9 TGTGCCAGCAGCTTATCGTGGGGAGGAACTGAAGCTTTCTTT CASSLSWGGTEAFF
- TRBD1 TRBJ1-1 14 TRBV2 TGTGCCAGCAGTGGAGGCCAGGGGGCACGGGTAGCTTTCTTT CASSGGQGARVAFF
few TRBD2 TRBJ2-7 17 TRBV4-1 TGCGCCAGCAGCCAAGAGGGCGGGAGGCAAATTCTCTACGAGCAGTACTTC CASSQEGGRQILYEQYF
few - TRBJ2-5 14 TRBV7-6 TGTGCCAGCAGCTTAGAATCGGTTCCAGAGACCCAGTACTTC CASSLESVPETQYF
- - TRBJ1-2 15 TRBV7-9 TGTGCCAGCAGCTTAGAGCTGGGGAGAGGCCTTGGCTACACCTTC CASSLELGRGLGYTF
few - TRBJ2-5 14 TRBV5-6 TGTGCCAGCAGCTTTCAGGGTTCCCAAGAGACCCAGTACTTC CASSFQGSQETQYF
few - TRBJ2-5 15 TRBV7-2 TGTGCCAGCAGCTCCCAAGCGGGGACACAAGAGACCCAGTACTTC CASSSQAGTQETQYF
few TRBD2 TRBJ2-5 12 TRBV30 TGTGCCTGGACCCTAGCGGGGAGTACCCAGTACTTC CAWTLAGSTQYF
few - TRBJ2-7 14 TRBV30 TGTGCCTGGACTAAGACAGATTTAACCTACGAGCAGTACTTC CAWTKTDLTYEQYF
- - TRBJ1-1 13 TRBV30 TGTGCCTGGAGTGGTCAGGGGAACACTGAAGCTTTCTTT CAWSGQGNTEAFF
few - TRBJ1-1 12 TRBV7-2 TGTGCCAGCAGCTTAAACGGGTGGGTGGCTTTCTTT CASSLNGWVAFF
few - TRBJ1-2 15 TRBV15 TGTGCCACCCGCAGGACAGCGACAGAGCTATATGGCTACACCTTC CATRRTATELYGYTF
- TRBD2 TRBJ2-2 17 TRBV7-2 TGTGCCAGCAGCTTAGGGAAAGCGGGAGTAAAGAATGGGGAGCTGTTTTTT CASSLGKAGVKNGELFF
few - TRBJ2-4 14 TRBV29-1 TGCAGCGTTGAGGAGGGGGCTGCCAAAAACATTCAGTACTTC CSVEEGAAKNIQYF
- - TRBJ1-1 15 TRBV7-3 TGTGCCAGCAGTCTCGGGTGGCCGCTGAACACTGAAGCTTTCTTT CASSLGWPLNTEAFF
- - TRBJ2-7 15 TRBV18 TGTGCCAGCTCACCATCGGGTCGAGGGATCTACGAGCAGTACTTC CASSPSGRGIYEQYF
- - TRBJ2-3 14 TRBV5-4 TGTGCCAGCAGCTTTACGGGAACCACAGATACGCAGTATTTT CASSFTGTTDTQYF
few - TRBJ1-5 12 TRBV30 TGTGCCTGGAGCCCCCAGAATTGGCCCCAGCATTTT CAWSPQNWPQHF
few - TRBJ2-3 13 TRBV18 TGTGCCAGCTCACCAGCGCCAACAGATACGCAGTATTTT CASSPAPTDTQYF
few TRBD1 TRBJ2-7 15 TRBV27 TGTGCCAGCAGTCCGGGGACAGGGCGAACCTACGAGCAGTACTTC CASSPGTGRTYEQYF
few TRBD2 TRBJ2-1 15 TRBV5-1 TGCGCCAGCAGCTTGATGGCGGGAGGGAACAATGAGCAGTTCTTC CASSLMAGGNNEQFF
- TRBD1 TRBJ1-2 14 TRBV5-4 TGTGCCAGCAGCTTGGATACGACAGGGAATGGCTACACCTTC CASSLDTTGNGYTF